This TCR beta chain was profiled in a study of T cell clonality in common variable immunodeficiency. Germline trimming cut 6 bases from V and 5 bases from J; bases unmatched to any gene: 5. From germline, CDR1 is SGHTA and CDR2 FQGNSA. The CDR3 has 14 amino acids. Caucasian heritage predominated among both patients and controls. This clone was seen ten or more times. What it recognizes is unknown. Read data end 3 residues before the CDR3 end; the end is taken from the germline J gene. TCRdb's copy holds only in-frame clones and misses some; the assay was immunoSEQ multiplex PCR. The repertoire consists of approximately 45,000 clones, none detected only once. Whole-study results and caveats: CVID subjects shared fewer TCRbeta clones than healthy controls did. Authors noted CVID clonality's cause needs subpopulation repertoire sequencing.

Sequencing was done on a sample of peripheral blood mononuclear cells. The rearrangement links TRBV7-2 to TRBJ2-7; 12 nucleotides agree with TRBD2. This TCR came from a person aged 18 to 69 in good health. The CDR3 is CASRSTSGGNEQYF. CDR3 DNA, as far as it was read: TGTGCCAGCAGATCCACTAGCGGGGGGAACGAG.